The clone carrying this TCR beta chain turned up a few times. Its target is not known. Other nucleotide sequences in the sample specify the same CDR3. The data belong to a study of cytomegalovirus exposure and HLA in healthy donors. General study points: Specificity for CMV antigens was confirmed in vitro for a few of the CMV-associated chains. Follow-up analysis later connected one missense variant in DCLRE1C with trimming of TCR beta V- and J-genes.

Deletions cut 5 bases from V and 5 bases from J, with 10 bases between. Germline assignment: CDR1 SGHRS and CDR2 YFSETQ. CDR3 length equals 12 residues. Those who donated were healthy bone marrow donors. Despite likely unrecorded immune exposures, the donors were nominally healthy at the time of sampling. The PCR contained 60 Vbeta and 13 Jbeta primers. Using immunoSEQ multiplex PCR, the repertoire was profiled, and TCRdb retains in-frame clones only, with some absent. The table has more than 25,000 clones, 62% seen once. This receptor was taken from a male donor in good health and CMV-seropositive. The source material was PBMCs. V usage is TRBV5-1 and J usage is TRBJ1-1; D uncertain. As DNA, the CDR3 is TGCGCCAGCAGTAGGTCAGGAACTGAAGCTTTCTTT. Translated: CASSRSGTEAFF.